The 3 T cell receptor beta chains listed next were all sequenced from one sample in a study of blood T cell repertoires in COVID-19. TCRdb keeps only in-frame clones here, not all; method: immunoSEQ multiplex PCR. The table records approximately 170,000 clones, more than 65% of them present only once. Sequenced material: peripheral blood. The receptors come from an elderly woman with active or convalescent COVID-19.

The CDR3 sequence is CASSQLGTPNTEAFF. The DNA for the CDR3 is TGTGCCAGCAGCCAACTAGGGACACCGAACACTGAAGCTTTCTTT. The V call is TRBV7-3, the J call TRBJ1-1; D perhaps matches TRBD1 (6 bases). V was shortened by 5 bases and J by 1 base, with 14 bases between the two germline ends. Germline V gene data show CDR1 as SGHTA and CDR2 as FQGTGA. This CDR3 has 15 residues.

The chain employs TRBV10-3 and TRBJ1-5, with TRBD1 identical over 10 bases. The germline CDR1 and CDR2 sequences are ENHRY and SYGVKD. The CDR3 covers 15 residues. This CDR3 is CASGTGDRSNQPQHF. In nucleotides, the CDR3 is TGTGCATCGGGGACAGGGGACCGCAGCAATCAGCCCCAGCATTTT.

This clone has only a few counts. This sequence joins TRBV27 and TRBJ1-5; TRBD1 might be the D (5 bases). The CDR3 covers 14 residues. Germline values: CDR1 MNHEY, CDR2 SMNVEV (reference sequence). V was clipped by 8 bases and J by 2 bases, with 13 bases between them. The CDR3 DNA reads as TGTGCCAGCCGCTCGGGGGGAGGCAATCAGCCCCAGCATTTT. As protein: CASRSGGGNQPQHF.